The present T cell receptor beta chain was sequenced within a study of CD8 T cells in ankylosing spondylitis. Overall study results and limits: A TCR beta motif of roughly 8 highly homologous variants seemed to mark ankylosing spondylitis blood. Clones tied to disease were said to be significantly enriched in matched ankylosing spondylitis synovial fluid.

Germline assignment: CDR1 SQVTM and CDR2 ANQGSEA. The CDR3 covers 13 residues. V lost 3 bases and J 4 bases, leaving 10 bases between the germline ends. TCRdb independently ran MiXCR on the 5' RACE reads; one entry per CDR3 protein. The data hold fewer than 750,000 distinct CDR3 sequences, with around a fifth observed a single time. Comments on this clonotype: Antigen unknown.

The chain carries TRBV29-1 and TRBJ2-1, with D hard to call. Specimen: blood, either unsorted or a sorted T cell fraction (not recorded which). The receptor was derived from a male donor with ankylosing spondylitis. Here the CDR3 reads CSVDVSAYNEQFF. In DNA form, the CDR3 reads TGCAGCGTTGACGTGTCAGCGTACAATGAGCAGTTCTTC.